Listed here are 4 T cell receptor beta chains from one sample, sequenced in a study of T cells in Graves' hyperthyroidism and ophthalmopathy. Authors of the study amplified TCR beta CDR3 regions from RNA transcripts. The HTBI primer set was used in a first-round RT-PCR of the TCR CDR3. TCRdb fed the multiplex PCR reads into MiXCR, producing one record per CDR3 protein. The sample records more than 550,000 distinct CDR3 sequences, just under 45% being singletons. Sequencing was performed on peripheral blood or thyroid tissue (not recorded which). All receptors come from an adult man with Graves' disease, either hyperthyroidism or ophthalmopathy (not recorded which).

As to this clonotype: A read error may be the cause here, since a much bigger clone is one base away. The chain links TRBV29-1 to TRBJ2-5; D may be TRBD2 (5 bases). The V end lost 4 bases, the J end lost 14 bases, and 17 bases lay between the germline ends. The CDR3 is 11 amino acids. Germline assignment: CDR1 SQVTM and CDR2 ANQGSEA. CDR3 loop: CSVGEGGLRYF. The CDR3 DNA is TGCAGCGTTGGAGAAGGAGGCCTCCGTTACTTC.

The V call is TRBV7-8, the J call TRBJ2-7; 8 nucleotides match TRBD1. Trimming cost V 5 bases and J 0 bases; bases outside gene matches: 9. CDR3 size: 16 residues. CDR1 is SGHVS, CDR2 FQNEAQ, per germline. This CDR3 reads CASSQRGQGLSYEQYF. The CDR3 nucleotides are TGTGCCAGCAGCCAGAGAGGACAGGGACTCTCCTACGAGCAGTACTTC. Together with reference TRBV7-8 and TRBJ2-7, the CDR3 gives the full variable domain: GAGVSQSPRYKVAKRGQDVALRCDPISGHVSLFWYQQALGQGPEFLTYFQNEAQLDKSGLPSDRFFAERPEGSVSTLKIQRTQQEDSAVYLCASSQRGQGLSYEQYFGPGTRLTVT.

This clonotype was found many times. The chain is built from TRBV2 and TRBJ2-5, with D hard to call. V lost 8 bases and J 1 base, leaving 2 bases between the germline ends. CDR3 size: 10 residues. Germline CDR1 reads SNHLY; CDR2 reads FYNNEI. CDR3 DNA sequence: TGTGCCAGCCTCCAAGAGACCCAGTACTTC. Residues: CASLQETQYF.

The rearrangement links TRBV15 to TRBJ2-7; no clear D gene. Germline V gene data show CDR1 as LNHNV and CDR2 as YYDKDF (reference sequence). This CDR3 is built from 15 residues. The V and J ends lost 3 bases and 3 bases respectively, with 15 bases between them. CDR3 amino acids: CATSSFGSSNYEQYF. CDR3 coding DNA: TGTGCCACCAGCAGTTTTGGCAGCTCGAACTACGAGCAGTACTTC.